The rows below give T cell receptor beta chains drawn from one sample of a study of shared clonotypes between healthy human individuals. Profiled with immunoSEQ multiplex PCR; TCRdb holds only in-frame clones, not every one. The sample holds about 2.1 million clones, 93% seen once. The specimen was naive CD8+ T cells from PBMCs. The source of these receptors is a man in his late teens or twenties in good health. Some clones in this sample may be carry-over from other donors' samples. CDR3s include the opening cysteine and the closing phenylalanine or tryptophan. D genes are given only for firm matches. Where a row states a size, it is once, few, many or the class of an expanded clone; other rows omit it.

TRBJ2-1	TRBV27	.	.	CASSLAIVVGVRNEQFF	TGTGCCAGCAGTTTGGCTATCGTTGTTGGAGTACGGAATGAGCAGTTCTTC
TRBJ2-3	TRBV7-2	.	.	CASSSRLFTDTQYF	TGTGCCAGCAGCTCCCGATTGTTCACAGATACGCAGTATTTT
TRBJ2-1	TRBV11-1	.	.	CASSSIAVSYNEQFF	TGTGCCAGCAGCTCTATAGCGGTCTCCTACAATGAGCAGTTCTTC
TRBJ1-1	TRBV4-1	.	.	CASSQEGHRDTEAFF	TGCGCCAGCAGCCAAGAGGGGCACAGGGACACTGAAGCTTTCTTT
TRBJ2-7	TRBV29-1	.	.	CSVRQAYEQYF	TGCAGCGTGCGGCAGGCCTACGAGCAGTACTTC
TRBJ2-7	TRBV11-2	.	.	CASSPRRNYEQYF	TGTGCCAGCAGCCCCCGGAGGAACTACGAGCAGTACTTC
TRBJ2-5	TRBV19	.	.	CASSIGAESGAWYGETQYF	TGTGCCAGTAGTATCGGAGCTGAGAGCGGTGCGTGGTATGGAGAGACCCAGTACTTC
TRBJ1-5	TRBV4-3	.	.	CASSQDTGQPQHF	TGCGCCAGCAGCCAAGATACAGGTCAGCCCCAGCATTTT
TRBJ1-2	TRBV27	.	TRBD1	CASSFLQGDYGYTF	TGTGCCAGCAGTTTTCTTCAGGGGGACTATGGCTACACCTTC
TRBJ2-2	TRBV14	.	.	CASSQAHLFGELFF	TGTGCCAGCAGCCAAGCCCACCTCTTCGGGGAGCTGTTTTTT
TRBJ1-5	TRBV21-1	few	.	CASSSGGRNQPQHF	TGTGCCAGCAGCAGCGGGGGTCGCAATCAGCCCCAGCATTTT
TRBJ1-2	TRBV27	.	.	CASSPGPLRGDYGYTF	TGTGCCAGCAGTCCGGGACCGCTAAGGGGAGACTATGGCTACACCTTC
TRBJ1-2	TRBV27	.	TRBD1	CASSSLYRGRHF	TGTGCCAGCAGTTCTCTCTACAGGGGCCGCCACTTC
TRBJ2-1	TRBV12-5	.	TRBD1	CASGLLRDRGYNEQFF	TGTGCTAGTGGTTTGCTTCGGGACAGGGGATACAATGAGCAGTTCTTC
TRBJ2-7	TRBV5-6	.	.	CASSLGARSSYEQYF	TGTGCCAGCAGCTTGGGGGCCAGGAGCTCCTACGAGCAGTACTTC
TRBJ1-3	TRBV7-2	.	.	CASSFSWGSGNTIYF	TGTGCCAGCAGCTTCTCTTGGGGTTCTGGAAACACCATATATTTT
TRBJ2-1	TRBV10-3	.	.	CAISESGLNEQFF	TGTGCCATCAGTGAGTCAGGTTTGAATGAGCAGTTCTTC
TRBJ2-3	TRBV4-3	.	.	CASSQDPTGGSTDTQYF	TGCGCCAGCAGCCAAGACCCGACTGGCGGGAGCACAGATACGCAGTATTTT
TRBJ2-2	TRBV28	.	.	CASSLQPTGAGELFF	TGTGCCAGCAGTTTACAACCCACGGGGGCCGGGGAGCTGTTTTTT
TRBJ2-7	TRBV5-4	.	.	CASSLARGDYEQYF	TGTGCCAGCAGCTTGGCTCGCGGCGACTACGAGCAGTACTTC
TRBJ2-2	TRBV28	.	.	CASSTRSGLPNTGELFF	TGTGCCAGCAGTACCAGGTCAGGACTACCGAACACCGGGGAGCTGTTTTTT
TRBJ2-7	TRBV14	.	TRBD2	CASGAIAGGFNEQYF	TGTGCCAGCGGCGCCATAGCGGGAGGTTTTAACGAGCAGTACTTC
TRBJ2-7	TRBV7-9	.	.	CASSSAFPAEQYF	TGTGCCAGCAGTTCCGCCTTTCCTGCCGAGCAGTACTTC
TRBJ2-7	TRBV10-3	few	.	CAISEGYEQYF	TGTGCCATCAGTGAGGGTTACGAGCAGTACTTC
TRBJ2-7	TRBV5-4	.	.	CASSFDGYEQYF	TGTGCCAGCAGCTTTGACGGCTACGAGCAGTACTTC
TRBJ2-6	TRBV18	.	.	CASSPGRVAGANVLTF	TGTGCCAGCTCACCTGGACGGGTGGCTGGGGCCAACGTCCTGACTTTC